These 7 T cell receptor beta chains were sequenced from one sample in a study of blood T cell repertoires in COVID-19. Sequencing used immunoSEQ multiplex PCR; TCRdb keeps in-frame clones, though not all of them. The data show 200,000 to 250,000 clones, under 90% seen once. Sequencing was carried out using PBMCs or T cells enriched from blood (not recorded which). The source is a man between 35 and 55 years old who had recovered from COVID-19.

The CDR3 nucleotides are TGTGCCAGCAGCCAAGAGGTGGGACAGACCTACGAGCAGTACTTC. This codes for CASSQEVGQTYEQYF. This chain connects TRBV3-1 (or the pseudogene TRBV3-2) to TRBJ2-7; 7 bases line up with TRBD1. The CDR3 sequence is 15 residues long. From germline, CDR1 is LGHDT and CDR2 YNNKEL (reference sequence). Trimming at V came to 0 bases and at J to 2 bases, leaving 4 bases not matched to a gene.

The chain is built from TRBV30 and TRBJ2-1, with 9 bases fitting TRBD2. In germline, CDR1 is GTSNPN, CDR2 SVGIG (reference sequence). J lost 2 bases, V lost 3 bases, and 5 bases had no gene match. There are 15 residues in the CDR3. CDR3 sequence: CAWSVLAGPYNEQFF. The CDR3 DNA is TGTGCCTGGAGCGTTCTAGCGGGGCCCTACAATGAGCAGTTCTTC. Full variable domain (outside the CDR3, taken from reference TRBV30 and TRBJ2-1): SQTIHQWPATLVQPVGSPLSLECTVEGTSNPNLYWYRQAAGRGLQLLFYSVGIGQISSEVPQNLSASRPQDRQFILSSKKLLLSDSGFYLCAWSVLAGPYNEQFFGPGTRLTVL.

This chain joins TRBV7-9 and TRBJ2-2; D gene uncertain. This CDR3 is built from 16 residues. Germline CDR1 reads SEHNR; CDR2 reads FQNEAQ (reference sequence). Trimming shortened V by 5 bases and J by 4 bases, and 17 bases separated the two germline ends. For the CDR3, the DNA is TGTGCCAGCAGCCCTACCCCAGGATTCGGCACCGGGGAGCTGTTTTTT. Translation: CASSPTPGFGTGELFF.

This chain uses TRBV7-2 with TRBJ2-7, with TRBD1 matching over 8 bases. The CDR3 covers 13 residues. CDR1 and CDR2 from the germline V gene are SGHTA and FQGNSA. V was pared by 0 bases and J by 5 bases, with 0 bases of the junction left unmatched. The CDR3 DNA reads TGTGCCAGCAGCTTAGCGGGACAGGACGAGCAGTACTTC. Translated: CASSLAGQDEQYF.

This rearrangement joins TRBV5-4 to TRBJ2-4; 7 positions match TRBD2. The CDR3 consists of 14 residues. Germline trimming cut 0 bases from V and 3 bases from J; bases unmatched to any gene: 0. Germline V gene sequence: CDR1 SGHNT, CDR2 YYREEE (reference sequence). CDR3 amino acids: CASSLAGGKNIQYF. The DNA of the CDR3 is TGTGCCAGCAGCTTGGCGGGGGGCAAAAACATTCAGTACTTC.

The gene calls are TRBV11-3 and TRBJ2-4, with TRBD2 as a possible D gene (6 bases). The germline V gene encodes CDR1 SGHNT and CDR2 YENEEA. Trimming stripped 1 base from V and 6 bases from J, with 7 bases between. The CDR3 is 13 amino acids. The CDR3 coding sequence is TGTGCCAGCAGCTTAGGGGGGGTAAACATTCAGTACTTC. Protein product: CASSLGGVNIQYF.

Remarks on this clone: Other DNA sequences in this sample translate to the same CDR3. This sequence joins TRBV28 and TRBJ2-7, with D possibly matching TRBD2 (5 bases). This CDR3 region has 12 residues. Germline V gene lookup returns CDR1 MDHEN and CDR2 SYDVKM. With 3 bases removed from V and 4 bases from J, the gap between germline ends came to 7 bases. The CDR3 DNA is TGTGCCAGCAGTTTGTCGGGGTACGAGCAGTACTTC. Protein sequence: CASSLSGYEQYF.